Reported below is one T cell receptor (beta chain). These data originate in a study of blood T cell repertoires in COVID-19. The study assigned cohorts using participant-reported clinical history. This table comes from immunoSEQ multiplex PCR, and its TCRdb copy is limited to in-frame clones, with some not included. The table shows 180,000 or so clones, with 75% to 90% occurring only once. Trimming cost V 4 bases and J 9 bases, with 14 bases left between them. The germline V gene encodes CDR1 SGHDT and CDR2 YYEEEE. The CDR3 consists of 13 residues. The specimen sequenced was PBMCs or T cells enriched from blood (not recorded which). This sequence joins TRBV5-6 and TRBJ2-1, with a weak D call TRBD1 (6 bases). This clonotype originated in a woman in her forties with acute COVID-19. The CDR3 loop reads CASSLWGQGEQFF. CDR3 DNA: TGTGCCAGCAGCCTTTGGGGGCAGGGTGAGCAGTTCTTC.